This is a list of T cell receptor beta chains from one sample in a study of cytomegalovirus exposure and HLA in healthy donors. Sequencing was performed with immunoSEQ multiplex PCR; in TCRdb, only in-frame clones are kept and a portion is missing. This sample yields under 200,000 clones, of which over 70% are seen a single time; 2.5% to 3.5% belongs to the top ten. Source material: PBMCs. The receptors come from a female donor in good health and CMV-seronegative. CDR3s include the opening cysteine and the closing phenylalanine or tryptophan. A D gene is named only where the DNA matches it firmly. The size entry is marked missing in some rows and otherwise reads once, few, many or a size class.

J gene: TRBJ2-7; clone size: -; D gene: TRBD1; V gene: TRBV10-1; CDR3 DNA: TGCGCCAGCAGTGACCCCGGGACAGGGTTCCACGAGCAGTACTTC; CDR3 protein: CASSDPGTGFHEQYF
J gene: TRBJ2-7; clone size: -; D gene: -; V gene: TRBV6-1; CDR3 DNA: TGTGCCAGCAGTGAACCCGCCACCTACGAGCAGTACTTC; CDR3 protein: CASSEPATYEQYF
J gene: TRBJ2-7; clone size: -; D gene: TRBD2; V gene: TRBV4-1; CDR3 DNA: TGCGCCAGCAGCTACGGACTAGGTACCTACGAGCAGTACTTC; CDR3 protein: CASSYGLGTYEQYF
J gene: TRBJ1-3; clone size: -; D gene: TRBD1; V gene: TRBV5-1; CDR3 DNA: TGCGCCAGCAGCTGGACAGGGAAGGGCTCTGGAAACACCATATATTTT; CDR3 protein: CASSWTGKGSGNTIYF
J gene: TRBJ1-3; clone size: -; D gene: -; V gene: TRBV7-7; CDR3 DNA: TGTGCCACAAGTGCGGGGTTCGAAAACACCATATATTTT; CDR3 protein: CATSAGFENTIYF
J gene: TRBJ1-5; clone size: -; D gene: TRBD1; V gene: TRBV28; CDR3 DNA: TGTGCCAGCAGACCCGGGACAGGGGGCTTTTTTGTGAATCAGCCCCAGCATTTT; CDR3 protein: CASRPGTGGFFVNQPQHF
J gene: TRBJ2-1; clone size: -; D gene: TRBD2; V gene: TRBV4-2; CDR3 DNA: TGTGCCAGCAGCCCGGGACTAGAGGGGAATGAGCAGTTCTTC; CDR3 protein: CASSPGLEGNEQFF
J gene: TRBJ1-5; clone size: -; D gene: -; V gene: TRBV6-5; CDR3 DNA: TGTGCCAGCAGTTACCCCCCCCAGGGGTCTCAGCCCCAGCATTTT; CDR3 protein: CASSYPPQGSQPQHF
J gene: TRBJ2-3; clone size: few; D gene: -; V gene: TRBV7-6; CDR3 DNA: TGTGCCAGCAGCCAAACTCTGGGGAGAGAGGGCACAGATACGCAGTATTTT; CDR3 protein: CASSQTLGREGTDTQYF
J gene: TRBJ1-4; clone size: -; D gene: TRBD1; V gene: TRBV10-2; CDR3 DNA: TGCGCCAGCAGTCATGGGCAGGGGGCGCCCTCTAATGAAAAACTGTTTTTT; CDR3 protein: CASSHGQGAPSNEKLFF
J gene: TRBJ2-1; clone size: -; D gene: TRBD2; V gene: TRBV6-5; CDR3 DNA: TGTGCCAGCAGACCCGGACTAGCGGGAAACAATGAGCAGTTCTTC; CDR3 protein: CASRPGLAGNNEQFF
J gene: TRBJ2-7; clone size: -; D gene: TRBD1; V gene: TRBV29-1; CDR3 DNA: TGCAGCGTTAGAGGGACAGTAACCTACGAGCAGTACTTC; CDR3 protein: CSVRGTVTYEQYF
J gene: TRBJ1-2; clone size: -; D gene: -; V gene: TRBV7-9; CDR3 DNA: TGTGCCAGCAGCCCTGAGGCGTATGGCTACACCTTC; CDR3 protein: CASSPEAYGYTF
J gene: TRBJ2-3; clone size: -; D gene: TRBD2; V gene: TRBV7-3; CDR3 DNA: TGTGCCAGCCGGACTAGCCAAGGCACAGATACGCAGTATTTT; CDR3 protein: CASRTSQGTDTQYF
J gene: TRBJ2-1; clone size: -; D gene: -; V gene: TRBV11-2; CDR3 DNA: TGTGCCAGCAGCTTAGCGGGGGTCTTCAATGAGCAGTTCTTC; CDR3 protein: CASSLAGVFNEQFF
J gene: TRBJ1-2; clone size: -; D gene: TRBD1; V gene: TRBV5-1; CDR3 DNA: TGCGCCAGCACCCCCGTGGGGACAGGGGGTGGCTACACCTTC; CDR3 protein: CASTPVGTGGGYTF
J gene: TRBJ1-5; clone size: -; D gene: TRBD1; V gene: TRBV5-1; CDR3 DNA: TGCGCCAGCAGCTTACAGGGGACCGGAGGCAATCAGCCCCAGCATTTT; CDR3 protein: CASSLQGTGGNQPQHF
J gene: TRBJ1-4; clone size: -; D gene: -; V gene: TRBV6-5; CDR3 DNA: TGTGCCAGCAGCCTCAACCCACAAACTAATGAAAAACTGTTTTTT; CDR3 protein: CASSLNPQTNEKLFF
J gene: TRBJ2-7; clone size: -; D gene: TRBD2; V gene: TRBV6-6; CDR3 DNA: TGTGCCAGCAGTTTTAGCGGGAGTCGGACCTACGAGCAGTACTTC; CDR3 protein: CASSFSGSRTYEQYF
J gene: TRBJ2-3; clone size: -; D gene: TRBD2; V gene: TRBV27; CDR3 DNA: TGTGCCAGCAGCACAGGCGGACTAGCGGGACCGCGGGGTACGCAGTATTTT; CDR3 protein: CASSTGGLAGPRGTQYF
J gene: TRBJ1-3; clone size: -; D gene: -; V gene: TRBV30; CDR3 DNA: TGTGCCTGGATCAGGAGGGGCTCTGGAAACACCATATATTTT; CDR3 protein: CAWIRRGSGNTIYF
J gene: TRBJ2-3; clone size: once; D gene: -; V gene: TRBV19; CDR3 DNA: TGTGCCAGTAGTTTTCGTAGCGACACAGATACGCAGTATTTT; CDR3 protein: CASSFRSDTDTQYF
J gene: TRBJ1-1; clone size: -; D gene: TRBD1; V gene: TRBV6-5; CDR3 DNA: TGTGCCAGCAGTTACTCGACAGGGGGTGGCACTGAAGCTTTCTTT; CDR3 protein: CASSYSTGGGTEAFF
J gene: TRBJ1-5; clone size: -; D gene: -; V gene: TRBV19; CDR3 DNA: TGTGCCAGTAACCTCAGGGGAGTGGGCCAGCCCCAGCATTTT; CDR3 protein: CASNLRGVGQPQHF
J gene: TRBJ1-5; clone size: -; D gene: -; V gene: TRBV28; CDR3 DNA: TGTGCCAGCAGTTTATCGCCAGGGCTAAGTCAGCCCCAGCATTTT; CDR3 protein: CASSLSPGLSQPQHF
J gene: TRBJ1-3; clone size: -; D gene: TRBD1; V gene: TRBV14; CDR3 DNA: TGTGCCAGCAGCCAGGTTGGACAGGACTCTGGAAACACCATATATTTT; CDR3 protein: CASSQVGQDSGNTIYF
J gene: TRBJ1-4; clone size: -; D gene: -; V gene: TRBV9; CDR3 DNA: TGTGCCAGCAGCGTAAGTGGGCAGGGTAATGAAAAACTGTTTTTT; CDR3 protein: CASSVSGQGNEKLFF
J gene: TRBJ2-7; clone size: -; D gene: -; V gene: TRBV4-1; CDR3 DNA: TGCGCCAGCAGCCAAGTCCCGGGAGCCCCCTACGAGCAGTACTTC; CDR3 protein: CASSQVPGAPYEQYF
J gene: TRBJ1-5; clone size: -; D gene: -; V gene: TRBV28; CDR3 DNA: TGTGCCAGCAGTCCTCGGACAGCATATAGCAATCAGCCCCAGCATTTT; CDR3 protein: CASSPRTAYSNQPQHF
J gene: TRBJ1-2; clone size: -; D gene: -; V gene: TRBV4-1; CDR3 DNA: TGCGCCAGCAGCCAAGATGCGCTGTCGGATGGCTACACCTTC; CDR3 protein: CASSQDALSDGYTF
J gene: TRBJ2-7; clone size: once; D gene: TRBD1; V gene: TRBV29-1; CDR3 DNA: TGCAGCGTCGAATATTGGGACAGGGATGCCTACGAGCAGTACTTC; CDR3 protein: CSVEYWDRDAYEQYF
J gene: TRBJ1-5; clone size: -; D gene: -; V gene: TRBV19; CDR3 DNA: TGTGCCAGTAGTATCGCCGACAGACAAAATCAGCCCCAGCATTTT; CDR3 protein: CASSIADRQNQPQHF
J gene: TRBJ2-3; clone size: -; D gene: TRBD2; V gene: TRBV10-3; CDR3 DNA: TGTGCCATCAGGAGCGGGAGAGGCACAGATACGCAGTATTTT; CDR3 protein: CAIRSGRGTDTQYF
J gene: TRBJ2-5; clone size: -; D gene: TRBD2; V gene: TRBV13; CDR3 DNA: TGTGCCAGCAGCTTAGATGCGACTAGCGGGGGGGCTGAAGAGACCCAGTACTTC; CDR3 protein: CASSLDATSGGAEETQYF
J gene: TRBJ1-6; clone size: -; D gene: TRBD1; V gene: TRBV15; CDR3 DNA: TGTGCCACCAGCAGAGATTTCACAGGGGGCGCGTTTTCACCCCTCCACTTT; CDR3 protein: CATSRDFTGGAFSPLHF
J gene: TRBJ2-7; clone size: -; D gene: TRBD2; V gene: TRBV10-3; CDR3 DNA: TGTGCCATCAGTGAGACGGGGGGGGAGGAGCAGTACTTC; CDR3 protein: CAISETGGEEQYF
J gene: TRBJ1-6; clone size: -; D gene: -; V gene: TRBV5-8; CDR3 DNA: TGTGCCAGCAGCTTGGACAGGATGGTTAATTCACCCCTCCACTTT; CDR3 protein: CASSLDRMVNSPLHF
J gene: TRBJ1-5; clone size: few; D gene: -; V gene: TRBV10-1; CDR3 DNA: TGCGCCAGCAGTACCAACAGTGTCGACCAGCCCCAGCATTTT; CDR3 protein: CASSTNSVDQPQHF
J gene: TRBJ2-1; clone size: -; D gene: TRBD2; V gene: TRBV5-1; CDR3 DNA: TGCGCCAGCACAAGGGAGGGAAGCACGACTTGGAATGAGCAGTTCTTC; CDR3 protein: CASTREGSTTWNEQFF
J gene: TRBJ2-1; clone size: -; D gene: TRBD2; V gene: TRBV30; CDR3 DNA: TGTGCCTGGAGTGTACGGGCGGGAGGGAATGAGCAGTTCTTC; CDR3 protein: CAWSVRAGGNEQFF
J gene: TRBJ1-6; clone size: -; D gene: -; V gene: TRBV2; CDR3 DNA: TGTGCCAGCAGTGAATGGTCCAGGGGAAATTCACCCCTCCACTTT; CDR3 protein: CASSEWSRGNSPLHF
J gene: TRBJ1-1; clone size: -; D gene: -; V gene: TRBV28; CDR3 DNA: TGTGCCAGCGCGCTTGACAGGTCTCCTGAAGCTTTCTTT; CDR3 protein: CASALDRSPEAFF
J gene: TRBJ2-1; clone size: -; D gene: TRBD2; V gene: TRBV27; CDR3 DNA: TGTGCCAGCAGTCCAGCGGGAGTTATCTACAATGAGCAGTTCTTC; CDR3 protein: CASSPAGVIYNEQFF
J gene: TRBJ2-6; clone size: -; D gene: -; V gene: TRBV19; CDR3 DNA: TGTGCCAGTAGTCCAGCAGGGGCGGCCGGGGCCAACGTCCTGACTTTC; CDR3 protein: CASSPAGAAGANVLTF
J gene: TRBJ1-5; clone size: -; D gene: TRBD1; V gene: TRBV19; CDR3 DNA: TGTGCCAGTCTTCGGGACAGGGGGAATCAGCCCCAGCATTTT; CDR3 protein: CASLRDRGNQPQHF
J gene: TRBJ2-7; clone size: -; D gene: -; V gene: TRBV5-1; CDR3 DNA: TGCGCCAGCAGCTTGGGTTTGGCAGCGTACTCCTACGAGCAGTACTTC; CDR3 protein: CASSLGLAAYSYEQYF
J gene: TRBJ2-7; clone size: -; D gene: TRBD2; V gene: TRBV5-1; CDR3 DNA: TGCGCCAGCAGCTTGGGGGGACTAGCGGGAGGGGAAGAGCAGTACTTC; CDR3 protein: CASSLGGLAGGEEQYF
J gene: TRBJ1-5; clone size: once; D gene: -; V gene: TRBV7-9; CDR3 DNA: TGTTCCAGCAGCTTATCGACAGGTCTATTCCAGCCCCAGCATTTT; CDR3 protein: CSSSLSTGLFQPQHF
J gene: TRBJ2-4; clone size: -; D gene: TRBD2; V gene: TRBV4-1; CDR3 DNA: TGCGCCAGCAGCCAGATGGCGGGAGGGCTAGCCAAAAACATTCAGTACTTC; CDR3 protein: CASSQMAGGLAKNIQYF
J gene: TRBJ2-2; clone size: -; D gene: TRBD2; V gene: TRBV7-2; CDR3 DNA: TGTGCCAGCAGCTCGATCCTAGCGGGGCCGAACACCGGGGAGCTGTTTTTT; CDR3 protein: CASSSILAGPNTGELFF